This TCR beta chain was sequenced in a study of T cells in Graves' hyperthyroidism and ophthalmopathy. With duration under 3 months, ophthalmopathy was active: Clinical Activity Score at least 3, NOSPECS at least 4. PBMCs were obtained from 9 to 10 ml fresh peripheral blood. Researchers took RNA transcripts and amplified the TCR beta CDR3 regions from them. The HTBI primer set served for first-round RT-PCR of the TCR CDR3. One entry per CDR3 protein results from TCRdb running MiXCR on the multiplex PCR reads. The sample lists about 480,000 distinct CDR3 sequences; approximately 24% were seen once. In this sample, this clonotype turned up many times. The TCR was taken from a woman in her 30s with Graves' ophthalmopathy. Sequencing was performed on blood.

CDR3 region: CASSEALQGAGVYSNQPQHF. CDR3 sequence (DNA): TGTGCCAGCAGTGAAGCGCTTCAGGGTGCCGGGGTTTATAGCAATCAGCCCCAGCATTTT. The chain recombines TRBV2 with TRBJ1-5, with D possibly matching TRBD1 (5 bases). V lost 0 bases, J lost 0 bases, and 21 bases lay in between. This CDR3 has 20 residues. From germline, CDR1 is SNHLY and CDR2 FYNNEI.